This TCR beta chain stems from a study of PD-1 blockade in mismatch repair-deficient tumors. Findings of the study overall: Tumor-resident clones, often undetectable pretreatment in blood, expanded then contracted after pembrolizumab.

As concerns this clone: Its antigen is not identified.

Measured with immunoSEQ multiplex PCR; TCRdb has only the in-frame clones, and not every one. The repertoire holds 90,000 to 120,000 clones, with over 65% as singletons. All patients were mismatch repair deficient, assessed by either PCR or immunohistochemistry. The CDR3 runs to 16 residues. CDR1 SGHVS and CDR2 FQNEAQ come from the germline V gene. V shed 2 bases and J 0 bases; nucleotides not matched to a gene: 6. This sequence originates from an adult with mismatch repair-deficient cancer. Here the sequenced sample was peripheral blood, taken around 8 months after starting pembrolizumab. This chain connects TRBV7-8 to TRBJ1-2, with 7 nucleotides matching TRBD1. The chain's CDR3 is CASSLLARGANYGYTF. The CDR3 nucleotides are TGTGCCAGCAGCTTACTCGCCAGGGGGGCTAACTATGGCTACACCTTC.